Each of the 25 T cell receptor beta chains below was sequenced from the same sample in a study of blood T cell repertoires in COVID-19. The repertoire was sequenced with immunoSEQ multiplex PCR; TCRdb's copy has only in-frame clones and lacks some. Of about 110,000 clones in the sample, over 65% were seen once. Sequencing input: peripheral blood. Receptors were obtained from a woman aged 55-70 years with acute or convalescent COVID-19.

The genes are TRBV10-3 and TRBJ1-3; 7 bases fit TRBD1. Germline-derived CDR1 and CDR2 are ENHRY and SYGVKD. Trimming removed 11 bases from V and 7 bases from J; junction bases left unmatched: 8. This CDR3 is 12 amino acids long. The CDR3 is CALTGEGNTIYF. The CDR3 DNA reads as TGTGCCCTCACAGGGGAAGGGAACACCATATATTTT.

This clone is a singleton in its sample. V usage is TRBV5-1 and J usage is TRBJ2-4; D is perhaps TRBD2 (6 bases). In germline, CDR1 is SGHRS, CDR2 YFSETQ. The CDR3 runs to 14 residues. Trimming cost V 0 bases and J 7 bases, with 11 bases left between them. The CDR3 nucleotides are TGCGCCAGCAGCTTGGCGGGAGCAAGTAACATTCAGTACTTC. Translating it yields CASSLAGASNIQYF.

The chain combines TRBV9 with TRBJ1-1, with 7 positions matching TRBD1. The CDR3 is 13 residues long. The germline CDR1 and CDR2 sequences are SGDLS and YYNGEE. The V gene end was trimmed by 4 bases and the J gene end by 6 bases; junction bases not matched to a gene: 6. Here the CDR3 reads CASSLTGEAEAFF. The CDR3 DNA is TGTGCCAGCAGCCTTACAGGGGAGGCTGAAGCTTTCTTT.

This clone was counted only a few times. This chain joins TRBV2 and TRBJ1-1; D is ambiguous. The CDR3 extends over 13 amino acids. From germline, CDR1 is SNHLY and CDR2 FYNNEI. V was pared by 3 bases and J by 7 bases, with 12 bases between. The DNA for the CDR3 is TGTGCCAGCAGTGACAGTAGCGACTTTGAAGCTTTCTTT. Amino acid sequence: CASSDSSDFEAFF.

This clone was detected only a few times. The V gene is TRBV4-1, the J gene TRBJ1-1; D perhaps matches TRBD1 (5 bases). V was trimmed by 1 base and J by 5 bases, leaving 17 bases between them. Germline V gene lookup returns CDR1 MGHRA and CDR2 YSYEKL. CDR3 length equals 16 residues. The CDR3 coding sequence is TGCGCCAGCAGCCAAGGCTTCTCAGGGTTGGATACTGAAGCTTTCTTT. The encoded protein is CASSQGFSGLDTEAFF.

This clone came up once. The V call is TRBV13, the J call TRBJ2-3, with 7 nucleotides matching TRBD1. V trimming: 3 bases; J trimming: 1 base; junction bases outside the gene matches: 13. Per germline, CDR1 PRHDT and CDR2 FYEKMQ (reference sequence). The CDR3 length is 18 residues. The CDR3 nucleotides read TGTGCCAGCAGCTTGGGTCAAACAGGGGACCCTCGCACAGATACGCAGTATTTT. It translates to CASSLGQTGDPRTDTQYF.

This clone was recorded once. The gene calls are TRBV2 and TRBJ1-1; D is unresolved. V was shortened by 9 bases and J by 4 bases, with 9 bases between the two germline ends. CDR3 length: 11 amino acids. Germline assignment: CDR1 SNHLY and CDR2 FYNNEI. CDR3 sequence reads: CARTFGTEAFF. The CDR3, as DNA: TGTGCCAGGACTTTTGGCACTGAAGCTTTCTTT.

This clone was detected only once. The chain couples TRBV30 to TRBJ2-1, with TRBD2 identical over 9 bases. V lost 4 bases to trimming and J lost 4 bases; unmatched junction nucleotides: 5. This CDR3 has 14 residues. Germline V gene data show CDR1 as GTSNPN and CDR2 as SVGIG (reference sequence). The CDR3 loop reads CAWNGREGYNEQFF. DNA of the CDR3: TGTGCCTGGAATGGGCGGGAGGGTTACAATGAGCAGTTCTTC.

The chain links TRBV9 to TRBJ2-1; 11 bases align to TRBD2. V lost 3 bases and J lost 4; bases outside the gene matches: 3. Germline V CDR1 and CDR2: SGDLS, YYNGEE. The CDR3 length is 15 residues. The CDR3 bases are TGTGCCAGCAGCGGGGGACTAGCGGAGTACAATGAGCAGTTCTTC. It encodes CASSGGLAEYNEQFF.

This clone was observed a handful of times. V gene TRBV7-3 combines with J gene TRBJ2-5; maybe TRBD2 (6 bases). Germline V gives CDR1 SGHTA, CDR2 FQGTGA. Trimming took 0 bases from V and 5 from J, leaving 10 bases between them. The CDR3 is 14 amino acids. The CDR3 DNA reads TGTGCCAGCAGCTTAACTGGAGGGCCCGAGACCCAGTACTTC. It codes for CASSLTGGPETQYF.

This chain connects TRBV3-1 (or the pseudogene TRBV3-2) to TRBJ1-2; D may be TRBD1 (6 bases). Trimming took 0 bases from V and 5 from J, leaving 7 bases between them. In germline, CDR1 is LGHDT, CDR2 YNNKEL (reference sequence). The CDR3 covers 13 residues. The CDR3 DNA reads TGTGCCAGCAGCCAAGAGGGGGCTTATGGCTACACCTTC. Translating it yields CASSQEGAYGYTF.

The chain combines TRBV3-1 (or the pseudogene TRBV3-2) with TRBJ2-7; the D gene is possibly TRBD1 (6 bases). The V gene's germline CDR1 is LGHDT and CDR2 YNNKEL (reference sequence). The CDR3 consists of 11 residues. V lost 4 bases and J 9 bases, leaving 10 bases between the germline ends. The CDR3 sequence: CASSPRGGQYF. For the CDR3, the DNA is TGTGCCAGCAGCCCGAGAGGGGGGCAGTACTTC.

The chain couples TRBV27 to TRBJ1-1; 7 bases match TRBD1. Germline loops: CDR1 MNHEY, CDR2 SMNVEV (reference sequence). This CDR3 has 14 amino acids. J was trimmed by 11 bases and V by 3 bases; bases with no gene match: 12. This CDR3 is CASSFALGQIPAFF. The CDR3 DNA sequence: TGTGCCAGCAGTTTCGCCCTGGGACAGATTCCGGCTTTCTTT.

The chain links TRBV7-3 to TRBJ2-1; TRBD2 matches at 11 bases. This CDR3 is built from 17 residues. CDR1 is SGHTA, CDR2 FQGTGA, per germline. V lost 1 base to trimming and J lost 1 base; unmatched junction nucleotides: 3. CDR3 coding DNA: TGTGCCAGCAGCTTAAATAGCGGGAGGGGGTCCTACAATGAGCAGTTCTTC. It is translated as CASSLNSGRGSYNEQFF. The full variable domain, its missing parts supplied by reference TRBV7-3 and TRBJ2-1, is GAGVSQTPSNKVTEKGKYVELRCDPISGHTALYWYRQSLGQGPEFLIYFQGTGAADDSGLPNDRFFAVRPEGSVSTLKIQRTERGDSAVYLCASSLNSGRGSYNEQFFGPGTRLTVL.

This chain uses TRBV9 with TRBJ2-1; D gene ambiguous. Germline CDR1 reads SGDLS; CDR2 reads YYNGEE. The length of the CDR3 is 14 residues. The ends were cut back, 3 bases at V and 5 bases at J, with 12 bases in the middle. The CDR3 DNA is TGTGCCAGCAGCGCAATTAATAGTAACAATGAGCAGTTCTTC. This gives the protein CASSAINSNNEQFF.

The chain is built from TRBV30 and TRBJ2-3, with unresolved D. The CDR3 length is 13 residues. V was trimmed by 3 bases and J by 0 bases, leaving 7 bases between them. Germline-derived CDR1 and CDR2 are GTSNPN and SVGIG (reference sequence). This chain's CDR3 is CAWSSGSTDTQYF. In DNA form, the CDR3 reads TGTGCCTGGAGCTCCGGGAGCACAGATACGCAGTATTTT.

The chain carries TRBV19 and TRBJ1-2; D is unresolved. V was cut by 3 bases and J by 3 bases, with 8 bases left in between. Germline V gene sequence: CDR1 LNHDA, CDR2 SQIVND (reference sequence). This CDR3 contains 13 residues. Here the CDR3 DNA reads TGTGCCAGTAGTATGGCGGGAGACTATGGCTACACCTTC. Protein sequence: CASSMAGDYGYTF.

The chain uses TRBV6-5 and TRBJ1-2; no definite D call. Germline lookup yields CDR1 MNHEY and CDR2 SVGAGI. V lost 4 bases and J 5 bases, leaving 8 bases between the germline ends. The CDR3 loop spans 12 amino acids. The CDR3 DNA is TGTGCCAGCAGTTTTGGAGAATATGGCTACACCTTC. Its translation is CASSFGEYGYTF.

The CDR3 sequence: CASSLQAGDEQFF. CDR3 nucleotides: TGTGCCAGCAGCTTACAAGCGGGGGATGAGCAGTTCTTC. The chain employs TRBV7-3 and TRBJ2-1, with 8 bases identical to TRBD2. CDR1 is SGHTA and CDR2 is FQGTGA in the germline V gene. The CDR3 has 13 amino acids. V lost 2 bases, J lost 8 bases, and 2 bases stayed unmatched. The variable domain in full, completed from reference TRBV7-3 and TRBJ2-1, reads GAGVSQTPSNKVTEKGKYVELRCDPISGHTALYWYRQSLGQGPEFLIYFQGTGAADDSGLPNDRFFAVRPEGSVSTLKIQRTERGDSAVYLCASSLQAGDEQFFGPGTRLTVL.

This chain uses TRBV6-2 or TRBV6-3 with TRBJ1-1; D ambiguous. The V gene lost 2 bases and the J gene lost 4 bases, with 8 bases spanning the gap. The CDR3 consists of 13 residues. Germline assignment: CDR1 MNHEY and CDR2 SVGEGT. CDR3: CASSYQHPTEAFF. CDR3 sequence (DNA): TGTGCCAGCAGTTACCAACATCCCACTGAAGCTTTCTTT.

The V call is TRBV2, the J call TRBJ1-3; 10 positions match TRBD1. The CDR3 covers 15 residues. Germline V CDR1 and CDR2: SNHLY, FYNNEI. V dropped 4 bases and J dropped 3; count of bases not matched to a gene: 3. For the CDR3, the DNA is TGTGCCAGCAGTGCCGACAGGGGGCATGGAAACACCATATATTTT. This gives the protein CASSADRGHGNTIYF.

Many counts were recorded for this clone. The V gene is TRBV7-8, the J gene TRBJ2-5; 9 bases align to TRBD2. This CDR3 comprises 16 residues. With 1 base clipped from V and 1 base from J, the junction kept 4 bases outside the gene matches. The V gene's germline CDR1 is SGHVS and CDR2 FQNEAQ. The CDR3 loop reads CASSLGIAGAQETQYF. The CDR3 DNA sequence: TGTGCCAGCAGCTTAGGAATAGCGGGAGCCCAAGAGACCCAGTACTTC.

CDR3 amino acids: CASSQRVGGTNTEAFF. CDR3 coding DNA: TGTGCCAGCAGCCAAAGAGTGGGAGGGACGAACACTGAAGCTTTCTTT. The chain recombines TRBV3-1 (or the pseudogene TRBV3-2) with TRBJ1-1; a possible D gene is TRBD1 (5 bases). Germline CDR1 is LGHDT and CDR2 is YNNKEL (reference sequence). The V end lost 2 bases, the J end lost 1 base, and 14 bases lay between the germline ends. The CDR3 covers 16 residues.

This chain uses TRBV29-1 with TRBJ1-1; D call uncertain. Germline V gene lookup returns CDR1 SQVTM and CDR2 ANQGSEA. This CDR3 has 10 amino acids. The V gene lost 7 bases and the J gene lost 2 bases, with 5 bases spanning the gap. CDR3 residues: CSAGNTEAFF. The CDR3 DNA reads as TGCAGCGCCGGTAACACTGAAGCTTTCTTT.

The chain employs TRBV3-1 (or the pseudogene TRBV3-2) and TRBJ2-3; possibly TRBD2 for D (6 bases). Germline loops: CDR1 LGHDT, CDR2 YNNKEL (reference sequence). Trimming stripped 0 bases from V and 2 bases from J, with 9 bases between. The CDR3 is made up of 15 amino acids. CDR3 protein: CASSQDRRATDTQYF. CDR3 nucleotides: TGTGCCAGCAGCCAAGATAGGAGGGCCACAGATACGCAGTATTTT.